The clone carrying this T cell receptor (beta chain) was counted a few times. Its antigen remains unidentified. The sample originates from a study of metastatic and nonmetastatic thyroid tumors. Whole-study findings and limits: Malignant tumors reportedly showed significantly higher TCR beta diversity than benign nodules in both blood and tumor.

V trimming: 5 bases; J trimming: 7 bases; junction bases outside the gene matches: 7. Germline V gene lookup returns CDR1 LNHDA and CDR2 SQIVND (reference sequence). The CDR3 sequence is 14 residues long. Not a single patient had been given any form of treatment at any point before undergoing thyroid surgery. Original processing notes: Clinicopathological groups of papillary thyroid cancer showed CDR3 differences that were used to build a distant-metastasis classifier. TCRdb re-clonotyped the PCR reads through MiXCR. V and J calls and clone size were set by TCRdb, not the authors. The top ten hold approximately 19% of the sample, which has around 4,000 clones, about 35% seen once.

Sequencing was carried out using adjacent normal tissue. The origin of this receptor is a female donor with papillary thyroid cancer or a benign thyroid nodule (not recorded which). Some clones in this sample may be carry-over from other donors' samples. The V and J genes are TRBV19 and TRBJ2-1, with TRBD1 matching 8 bases. The CDR3 DNA follows: TGTGCCAGTAGTCTGCAGGGGGCGACGAATGAGCAGTTCTTC. It codes for CASSLQGATNEQFF.